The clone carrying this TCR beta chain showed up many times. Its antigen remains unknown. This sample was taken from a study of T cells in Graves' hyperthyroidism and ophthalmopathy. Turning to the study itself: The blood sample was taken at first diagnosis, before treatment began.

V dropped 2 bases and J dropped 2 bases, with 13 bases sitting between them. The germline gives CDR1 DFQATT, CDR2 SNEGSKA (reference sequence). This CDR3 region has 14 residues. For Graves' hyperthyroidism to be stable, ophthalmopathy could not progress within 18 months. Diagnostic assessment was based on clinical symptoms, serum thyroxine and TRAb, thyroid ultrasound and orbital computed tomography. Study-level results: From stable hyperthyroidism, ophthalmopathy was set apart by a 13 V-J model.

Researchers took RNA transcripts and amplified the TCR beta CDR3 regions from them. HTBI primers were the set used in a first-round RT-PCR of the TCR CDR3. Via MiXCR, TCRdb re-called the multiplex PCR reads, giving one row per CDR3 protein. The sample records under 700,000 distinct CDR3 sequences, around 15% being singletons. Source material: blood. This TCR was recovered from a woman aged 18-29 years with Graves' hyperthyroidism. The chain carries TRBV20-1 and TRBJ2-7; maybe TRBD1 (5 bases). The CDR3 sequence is CSARLRTHTYEQYF. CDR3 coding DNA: TGCAGTGCTAGATTGAGGACACACACCTACGAGCAGTACTTC.